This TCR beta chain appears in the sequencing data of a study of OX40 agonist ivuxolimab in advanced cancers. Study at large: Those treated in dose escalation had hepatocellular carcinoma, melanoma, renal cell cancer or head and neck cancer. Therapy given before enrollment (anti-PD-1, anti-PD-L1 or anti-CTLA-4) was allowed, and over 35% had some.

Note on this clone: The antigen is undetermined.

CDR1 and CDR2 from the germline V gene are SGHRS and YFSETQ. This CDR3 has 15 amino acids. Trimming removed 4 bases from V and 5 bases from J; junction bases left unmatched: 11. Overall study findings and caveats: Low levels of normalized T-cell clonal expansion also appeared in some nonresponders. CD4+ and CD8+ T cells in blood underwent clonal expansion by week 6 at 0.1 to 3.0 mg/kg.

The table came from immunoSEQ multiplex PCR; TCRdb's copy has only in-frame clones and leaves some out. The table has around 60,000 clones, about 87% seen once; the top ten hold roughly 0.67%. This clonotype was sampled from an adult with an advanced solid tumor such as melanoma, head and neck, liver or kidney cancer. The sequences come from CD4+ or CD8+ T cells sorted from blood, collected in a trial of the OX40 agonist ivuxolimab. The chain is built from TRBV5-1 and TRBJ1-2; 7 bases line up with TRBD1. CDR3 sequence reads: CASSSGGQTLYGYTF. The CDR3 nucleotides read TGCGCCAGCAGCAGCGGGGGACAGACGTTGTATGGCTACACCTTC.